What follows describes a single TCR beta chain. The antigen is not known. Germline trimming cut 5 bases from V and 5 bases from J; bases unmatched to any gene: 10. The CDR3 contains 16 residues. Germline V gene data show CDR1 as MGHRA and CDR2 as YSYEKL. As for time point: peripheral blood 6 weeks after treatment start. Pretreatment sampling and on-treatment sampling together yielded between 1 and 8 samples for each patient. This record comes from a study of PD-L1 blockade in urothelial cancer. Study at large: The authors examined blood 3 weeks (second dose) and 6 weeks after treatment start.

Whole-study results and caveats: Tumor-associated clones in blood expanded more at 3 weeks in durable-benefit patients. Prediction of better survival came from below-median pretreatment blood TCR clonality.

Sequencing was performed with immunoSEQ multiplex PCR; in TCRdb, only in-frame clones are kept and a portion is missing. The sample has tens of thousands of clones; 80% to 90% are singletons. V is TRBV4-1 and J is TRBJ2-1; TRBD1 matches at 9 bases. Material: PBMCs, obtained around atezolizumab (anti-PD-L1) treatment. This sequence was found in a man aged 80 or over with urothelial cancer. The CDR3 reads CASSTLGTGNNNEQFF. CDR3 coding DNA: TGCGCCAGCAGCACACTCGGGACAGGGAATAACAATGAGCAGTTCTTC.